The following is a TCR beta chain sequence with its context. Replicate sorted-subset PCRs were loaded with around 210 ng DNA, 31,000 or so T cell genomes. Produced via immunoSEQ multiplex PCR; TCRdb's table is partial and in-frame only. The table lists around 1.6 million clones, 95% to 99% of them singletons. The sample comes from a study of shared clonotypes between healthy human individuals. The sequence was obtained from a man aged 25 to 40 in good health. The sequencing sample was made of naive CD4+ T cells sorted from blood. Subset denoted: CD45RA+ positively selected.

The DNA of the CDR3 is TGTGCCAGCAGCTCGACAGGGAACTCCTACAATGAGCAGTTCTTC. Its translation is CASSSTGNSYNEQFF. V usage is TRBV5-4 and J usage is TRBJ2-1; 7 nucleotides agree with TRBD1. CDR1 is SGHNT and CDR2 is YYREEE in the germline V gene (reference sequence). This CDR3 has 15 amino acids. After removal of 3 bases from V and 0 bases from J, the junction contained 3 bases not matched to a gene.